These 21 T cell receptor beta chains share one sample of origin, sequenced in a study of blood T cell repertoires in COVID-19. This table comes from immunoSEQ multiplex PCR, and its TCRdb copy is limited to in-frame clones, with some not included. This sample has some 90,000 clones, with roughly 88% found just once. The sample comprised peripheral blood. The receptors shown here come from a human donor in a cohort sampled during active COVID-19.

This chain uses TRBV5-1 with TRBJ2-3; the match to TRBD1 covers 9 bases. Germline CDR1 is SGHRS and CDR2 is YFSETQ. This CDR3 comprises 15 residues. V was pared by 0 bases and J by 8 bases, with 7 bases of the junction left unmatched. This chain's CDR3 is CASSLAGQGTGTQYF. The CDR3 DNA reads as TGCGCCAGCAGCTTGGCCGGACAGGGGACCGGTACGCAGTATTTT.

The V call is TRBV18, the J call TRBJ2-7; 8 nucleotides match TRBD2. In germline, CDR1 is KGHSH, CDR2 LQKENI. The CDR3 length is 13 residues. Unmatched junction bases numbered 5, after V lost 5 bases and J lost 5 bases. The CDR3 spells CASSIGRDNEQYF. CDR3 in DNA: TGTGCCAGCTCAATCGGGAGGGACAACGAGCAGTACTTC.

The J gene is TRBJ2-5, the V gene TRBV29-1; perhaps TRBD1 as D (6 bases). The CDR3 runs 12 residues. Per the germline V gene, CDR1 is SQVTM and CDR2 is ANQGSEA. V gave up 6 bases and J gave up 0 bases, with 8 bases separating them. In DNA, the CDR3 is TGCAGCGTCTGGACAGACCAAGAGACCCAGTACTTC. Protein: CSVWTDQETQYF.

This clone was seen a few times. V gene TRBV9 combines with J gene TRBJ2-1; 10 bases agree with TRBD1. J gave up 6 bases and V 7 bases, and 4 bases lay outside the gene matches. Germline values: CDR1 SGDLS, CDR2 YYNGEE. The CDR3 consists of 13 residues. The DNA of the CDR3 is TGTGCCAGCGGCCGACAGGGGGCCAATGAGCAGTTCTTC. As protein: CASGRQGANEQFF.

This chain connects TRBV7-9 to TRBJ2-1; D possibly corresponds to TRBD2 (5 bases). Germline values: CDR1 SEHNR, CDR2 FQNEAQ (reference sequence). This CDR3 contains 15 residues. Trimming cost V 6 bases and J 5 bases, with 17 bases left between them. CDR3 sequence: CASRGGADPNNEQFF. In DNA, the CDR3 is TGTGCCAGCAGAGGAGGTGCGGATCCCAACAATGAGCAGTTCTTC.

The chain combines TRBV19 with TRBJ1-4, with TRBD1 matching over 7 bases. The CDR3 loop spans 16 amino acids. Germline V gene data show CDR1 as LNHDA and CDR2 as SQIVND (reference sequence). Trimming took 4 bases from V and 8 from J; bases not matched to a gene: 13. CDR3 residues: CASSSDQQGSREKLFF. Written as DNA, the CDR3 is TGTGCCAGTAGTAGCGACCAACAGGGGAGTCGAGAAAAACTGTTTTTT.

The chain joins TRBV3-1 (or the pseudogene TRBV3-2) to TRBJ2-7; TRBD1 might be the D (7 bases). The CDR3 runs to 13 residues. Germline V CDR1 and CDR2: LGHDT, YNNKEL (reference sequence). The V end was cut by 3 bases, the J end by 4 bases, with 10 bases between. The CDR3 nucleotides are TGTGCCAGCAGCCAGACAGGGAGGTACGAGCAGTACTTC. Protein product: CASSQTGRYEQYF.

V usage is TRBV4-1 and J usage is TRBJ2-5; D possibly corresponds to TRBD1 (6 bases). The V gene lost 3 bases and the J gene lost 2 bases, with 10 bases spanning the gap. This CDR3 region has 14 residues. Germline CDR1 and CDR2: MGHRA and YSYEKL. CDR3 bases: TGCGCCAGCAGCCAGATCGACAGGCAAGAGACCCAGTACTTC. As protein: CASSQIDRQETQYF.

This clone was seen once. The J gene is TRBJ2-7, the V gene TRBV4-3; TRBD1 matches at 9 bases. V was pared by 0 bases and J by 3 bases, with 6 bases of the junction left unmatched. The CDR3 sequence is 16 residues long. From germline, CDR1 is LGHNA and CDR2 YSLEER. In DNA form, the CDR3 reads TGCGCCAGCAGCCAAGATCGGGTGACAGGGGGCTACGAGCAGTACTTC. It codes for CASSQDRVTGGYEQYF.

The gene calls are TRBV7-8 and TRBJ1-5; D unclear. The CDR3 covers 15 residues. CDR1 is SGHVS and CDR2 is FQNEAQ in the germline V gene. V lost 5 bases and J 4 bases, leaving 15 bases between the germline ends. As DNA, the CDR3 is TGTGCCAGCAGCCTCCAAGGAGGGTCGAATCAGCCCCAGCATTTT. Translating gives CASSLQGGSNQPQHF.

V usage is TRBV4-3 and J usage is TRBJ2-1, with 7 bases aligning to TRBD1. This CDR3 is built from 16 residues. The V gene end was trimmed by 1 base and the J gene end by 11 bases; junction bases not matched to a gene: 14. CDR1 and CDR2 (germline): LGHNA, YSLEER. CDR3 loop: CASSQGLGHGQEKQFF. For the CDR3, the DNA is TGCGCCAGCAGCCAAGGCCTGGGACACGGACAGGAAAAGCAGTTCTTC.

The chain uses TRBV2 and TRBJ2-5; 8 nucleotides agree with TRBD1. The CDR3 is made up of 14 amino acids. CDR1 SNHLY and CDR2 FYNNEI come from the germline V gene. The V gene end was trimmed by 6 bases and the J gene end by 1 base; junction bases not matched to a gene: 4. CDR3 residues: CASRGQEIQETQYF. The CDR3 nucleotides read TGTGCCAGCAGGGGACAGGAAATCCAAGAGACCCAGTACTTC.

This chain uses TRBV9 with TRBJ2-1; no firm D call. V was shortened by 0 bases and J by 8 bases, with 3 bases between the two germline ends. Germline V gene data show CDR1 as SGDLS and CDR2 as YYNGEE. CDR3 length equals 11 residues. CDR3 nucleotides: TGTGCCAGCAGCGTAGGCGATGAGCAGTTCTTC. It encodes CASSVGDEQFF.

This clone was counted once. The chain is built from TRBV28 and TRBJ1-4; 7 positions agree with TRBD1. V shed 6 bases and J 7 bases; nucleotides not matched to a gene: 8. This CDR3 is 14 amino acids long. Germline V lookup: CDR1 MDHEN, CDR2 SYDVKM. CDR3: CASRSTGEAEKLFF. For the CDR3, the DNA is TGTGCCAGCAGAAGTACAGGGGAGGCTGAAAAACTGTTTTTT.

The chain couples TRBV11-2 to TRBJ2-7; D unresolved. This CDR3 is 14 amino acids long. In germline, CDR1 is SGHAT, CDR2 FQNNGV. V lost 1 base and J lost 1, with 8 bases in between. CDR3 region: CASSLASGSYEQYF. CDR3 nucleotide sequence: TGTGCCAGCAGCTTAGCGTCGGGTTCCTACGAGCAGTACTTC.

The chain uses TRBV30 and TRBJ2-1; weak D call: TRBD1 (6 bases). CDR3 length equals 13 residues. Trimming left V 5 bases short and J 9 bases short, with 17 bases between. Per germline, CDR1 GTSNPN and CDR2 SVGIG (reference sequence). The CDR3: CAWSGQNRGEQFF. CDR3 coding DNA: TGTGCCTGGTCGGGACAAAATAGGGGTGAGCAGTTCTTC. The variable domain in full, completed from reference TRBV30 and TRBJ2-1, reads SQTIHQWPATLVQPVGSPLSLECTVEGTSNPNLYWYRQAAGRGLQLLFYSVGIGQISSEVPQNLSASRPQDRQFILSSKKLLLSDSGFYLCAWSGQNRGEQFFGPGTRLTVL.

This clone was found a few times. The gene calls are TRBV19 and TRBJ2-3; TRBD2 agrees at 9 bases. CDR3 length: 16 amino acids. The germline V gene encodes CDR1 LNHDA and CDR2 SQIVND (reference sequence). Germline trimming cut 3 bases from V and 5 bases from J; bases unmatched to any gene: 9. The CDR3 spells CASSMGIAGVEDTQYF. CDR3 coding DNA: TGTGCCAGTAGTATGGGGATAGCGGGAGTGGAAGATACGCAGTATTTT.

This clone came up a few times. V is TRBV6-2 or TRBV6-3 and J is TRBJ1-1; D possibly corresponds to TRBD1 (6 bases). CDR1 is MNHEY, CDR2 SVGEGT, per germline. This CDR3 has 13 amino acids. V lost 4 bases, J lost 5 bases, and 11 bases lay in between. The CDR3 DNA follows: TGTGCCAGCAGTTTGGGGGCTGGAACTGAAGCTTTCTTT. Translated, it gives CASSLGAGTEAFF.

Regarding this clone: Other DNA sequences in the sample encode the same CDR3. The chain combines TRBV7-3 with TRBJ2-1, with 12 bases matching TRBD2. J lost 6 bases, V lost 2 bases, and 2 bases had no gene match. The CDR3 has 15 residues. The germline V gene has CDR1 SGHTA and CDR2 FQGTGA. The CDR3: CASSLLAGGPNEQFF. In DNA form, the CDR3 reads TGTGCCAGCAGCTTACTAGCGGGAGGGCCCAATGAGCAGTTCTTC.

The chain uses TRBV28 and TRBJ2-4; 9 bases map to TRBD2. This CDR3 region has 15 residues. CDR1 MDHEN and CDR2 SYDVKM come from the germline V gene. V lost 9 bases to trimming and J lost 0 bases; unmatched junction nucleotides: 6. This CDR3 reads CASRRGGIAKNIQYF. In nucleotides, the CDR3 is TGTGCCAGTCGGCGGGGGGGGATAGCCAAAAACATTCAGTACTTC.

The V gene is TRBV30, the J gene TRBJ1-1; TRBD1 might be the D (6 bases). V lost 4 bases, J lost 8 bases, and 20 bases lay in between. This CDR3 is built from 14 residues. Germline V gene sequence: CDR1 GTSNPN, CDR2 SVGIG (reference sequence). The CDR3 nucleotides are TGTGCCTGGACCTACCAAGACAGGAGGAGGGAAGCTTTCTTT. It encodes CAWTYQDRRREAFF.